This passage covers 21 T cell receptor beta chains from one sample sequenced in a study of blood T cell repertoires in COVID-19. Data came from immunoSEQ multiplex PCR; TCRdb stores just in-frame clones and leaves some out. The sample records roughly 170,000 clones, more than 65% being singletons. Sequencing was performed on PBMCs or T cells enriched from blood (not recorded which). All receptors come from a man aged 60-69 years who had recovered from COVID-19.

J is TRBJ1-1 and V is TRBV19; the match to TRBD1 covers 7 bases. V was pared by 2 bases and J by 4 bases, with 10 bases of the junction left unmatched. The CDR3 has 16 residues. The germline V gene has CDR1 LNHDA and CDR2 SQIVND (reference sequence). CDR3 amino acids: CASSIPGDSRGTEAFF. As DNA, the CDR3 is TGTGCCAGTAGTATACCTGGGGACAGTCGGGGCACTGAAGCTTTCTTT. Drawing the rest from reference TRBV19 and TRBJ1-1, the complete variable domain is DGGITQSPKYLFRKEGQNVTLSCEQNLNHDAMYWYRQDPGQGLRLIYYSQIVNDFQKGDIAEGYSVSREKKESFPLTVTSAQKNPTAFYLCASSIPGDSRGTEAFFGQGTRLTVV.

This chain uses TRBV6-5 with TRBJ2-7, with D tentatively TRBD1 (5 bases). Germline loops: CDR1 MNHEY, CDR2 SVGAGI. The CDR3 spans 12 residues. Trimming removed 5 bases at V and 12 bases at J, with 17 bases between. In nucleotides, the CDR3 is TGTGCCAGCAGTACTATTCAAGGACATCGGTACTTC. Translating gives CASSTIQGHRYF.

V usage is TRBV29-1 and J usage is TRBJ2-1; tentative D call: TRBD1 (5 bases). Per the germline V gene, CDR1 is SQVTM and CDR2 is ANQGSEA. The CDR3 has 16 residues. The V and J ends lost 7 bases and 0 bases respectively, with 19 bases between them. DNA of the CDR3: TGCAGCGCCCCCATGGGGCGAGTAAGCTCCTACAATGAGCAGTTCTTC. Its translation: CSAPMGRVSSYNEQFF.

The chain employs TRBV28 and TRBJ2-1; 12 nucleotides align to TRBD2. V trimming: 8 bases; J trimming: 5 bases; junction bases outside the gene matches: 13. Germline V CDR1 and CDR2: MDHEN, SYDVKM. CDR3 length equals 17 residues. The CDR3 reads CASGGALAGGQDNEQFF. In DNA, the CDR3 is TGTGCCAGCGGTGGGGCCCTAGCGGGGGGGCAGGACAATGAGCAGTTCTTC.

The chain carries TRBV6-5 and TRBJ2-5, with D possibly TRBD2 on 6 matching bases. The CDR3 has 14 amino acids. The germline V gene has CDR1 MNHEY and CDR2 SVGAGI. V was shortened by 8 bases and J by 2 bases, with 15 bases between the two germline ends. CDR3 sequence: CASAAGSSQETQYF. CDR3 sequence (DNA): TGTGCCAGCGCGGCGGGAAGTTCACAAGAGACCCAGTACTTC.

The chain employs TRBV4-2 and TRBJ1-2, with D perhaps matching TRBD1 (6 bases). The V gene lost 4 bases and the J gene lost 4 bases, with 16 bases spanning the gap. In germline, CDR1 is LGHNA, CDR2 YNFKEQ. The length of the CDR3 is 15 residues. The CDR3 coding sequence is TGTGCCAGCAGCCCGTCCCGGGACATCGCCTATGGCTACACCTTC. Residues: CASSPSRDIAYGYTF.

The chain couples TRBV30 to TRBJ1-1, with a possible D match to TRBD1 (5 bases). The V and J ends lost 1 base and 2 bases respectively, with 11 bases between them. This CDR3 contains 14 residues. Per germline, CDR1 GTSNPN and CDR2 SVGIG (reference sequence). The CDR3 nucleotides are TGTGCCTGGAGTGGGGGGGGAGTAAACACTGAAGCTTTCTTT. Its translation is CAWSGGGVNTEAFF.

This chain joins TRBV29-1 and TRBJ2-5; 14 bases agree with TRBD2. Germline lookup yields CDR1 SQVTM and CDR2 ANQGSEA. There are 15 residues in the CDR3. V gave up 4 bases and J gave up 7 bases; unmatched junction bases: 8. The CDR3 loop is CSVGGLAGARGTQYF. The DNA for the CDR3 is TGCAGCGTTGGGGGACTAGCGGGGGCCCGGGGGACCCAGTACTTC.

The chain joins TRBV24-1 to TRBJ2-1, with D uncertain. The V gene lost 4 bases and the J gene lost 9 bases, with 12 bases spanning the gap. In germline, CDR1 is KGHDR, CDR2 SFDVKD. The CDR3 totals 13 residues. CDR3 residues: CATSERARLEQFF. CDR3 sequence (DNA): TGTGCCACCAGTGAAAGAGCCAGGCTTGAGCAGTTCTTC.

The chain uses TRBV12-3 or TRBV12-4 and TRBJ1-5, with D possibly being TRBD1 (5 bases). CDR3 length equals 13 residues. V lost 2 bases, J lost 9 bases, and 11 bases lay in between. The CDR3 spells CASSLRRGGPQHF. In DNA form, the CDR3 reads TGTGCCAGCAGTTTAAGGAGGGGAGGGCCCCAGCATTTT.

This clone was detected a few times. This sequence joins TRBV14 and TRBJ1-1; D is possibly TRBD1 (5 bases). V lost 1 base and J lost 8, with 8 bases in between. Germline values: CDR1 SGHDN, CDR2 FVKESK. The CDR3 covers 12 residues. The CDR3 DNA is TGTGCCAGCAGCCAAGCTCAGGGCGAAGCTTTCTTT. Its translation: CASSQAQGEAFF. The whole variable domain, remainder taken from reference TRBV14 and TRBJ1-1, is EAGVTQFPSHSVIEKGQTVTLRCDPISGHDNLYWYRRVMGKEIKFLLHFVKESKQDESGMPNNRFLAERTGGTYSTLKVQPAELEDSGVYFCASSQAQGEAFFGQGTRLTVV.

The CDR3 reads CASSEVAGRGTGELFF. CDR3 DNA sequence: TGTGCCAGCAGTGAAGTCGCGGGCAGGGGGACCGGGGAGCTGTTTTTT. The chain uses TRBV6-1 and TRBJ2-2; 7 bases agree with TRBD1. J lost 5 bases, V lost 1 base, and 7 bases had no gene match. Germline CDR1 and CDR2: MNHNS and SASEGT. This CDR3 region has 16 residues.

The V call is TRBV30, the J call TRBJ2-1; D is perhaps TRBD1 (5 bases). The CDR3 covers 14 residues. Trimming pared 3 bases from V and 5 bases from J, leaving 14 bases between. Germline values: CDR1 GTSNPN, CDR2 SVGIG (reference sequence). In nucleotides, the CDR3 is TGTGCCTGGAGCCCGGGCTTAGGGGACAATGAGCAGTTCTTC. It specifies CAWSPGLGDNEQFF.

The genes are TRBV27 and TRBJ2-1; tentatively, D is TRBD2 (6 bases). Trimming shortened V by 5 bases and J by 5 bases, and 16 bases separated the two germline ends. The germline gives CDR1 MNHEY, CDR2 SMNVEV (reference sequence). The length of the CDR3 is 15 residues. As DNA, the CDR3 is TGTGCCAGCAGTCTTGGCGGGAACCCCAACAATGAGCAGTTCTTC. Translated: CASSLGGNPNNEQFF.

The J gene is TRBJ1-2, the V gene TRBV28; TRBD1 might be the D (6 bases). In germline, CDR1 is MDHEN, CDR2 SYDVKM. V gave up 11 bases and J gave up 3 bases, with 16 bases separating them. The CDR3 has 13 residues. The DNA for the CDR3 is TGTGCCTCGGGGCGGGGGGCCGACTATGGCTACACCTTC. This sequence encodes CASGRGADYGYTF.

This clone was seen a few times. The chain links TRBV6-6 to TRBJ1-4; tentatively, D is TRBD1 (5 bases). The germline gives CDR1 MNHNY, CDR2 SVGAGI (reference sequence). Trimming pared 0 bases from V and 1 base from J, leaving 6 bases between. The CDR3 spans 15 residues. Written as DNA, the CDR3 is TGTGCCAGCAGTTACTCCAGGGTAACTAATGAAAAACTGTTTTTT. Protein: CASSYSRVTNEKLFF.

As concerns this clone: Other DNA variants within this sample encode the same CDR3. The rearrangement joins TRBV28 to TRBJ1-5; weak D call: TRBD1 (5 bases). CDR1 and CDR2 (germline): MDHEN, SYDVKM. The V and J ends lost 1 base and 4 bases respectively, with 5 bases between them. This CDR3 comprises 13 residues. The CDR3 protein is CASSLSGNQPQHF. CDR3 nucleotide sequence: TGTGCCAGCAGTTTATCAGGGAATCAGCCCCAGCATTTT.

Ten or more counts support this clone. V and J are TRBV6-4 and TRBJ2-7; 7 nucleotides match TRBD2. CDR3 length equals 15 residues. Unmatched junction bases numbered 8, after V lost 5 bases and J lost 1 base. CDR1 is MRHNA, CDR2 SNTAGT, per germline. CDR3 amino acids: CASSKEPGGSYEQYF. As DNA, the CDR3 is TGTGCCAGCAGTAAAGAACCGGGAGGATCCTACGAGCAGTACTTC.

This chain links TRBV11-2 with TRBJ2-3, with D unclear. The CDR3 consists of 16 residues. Trimming stripped 3 bases from V and 2 bases from J, with 15 bases between. Looked up from germline, CDR1 is SGHAT and CDR2 is FQNNGV. CDR3 sequence (DNA): TGTGCCAGCAGCTTGTTTCCGGCGGCGGACACAGATACGCAGTATTTT. This gives the protein CASSLFPAADTDTQYF.

CDR3: CASSPGTRPGQYF. The CDR3 DNA reads as TGTGCCAGCAGCCCCGGGACTCGACCAGGGCAGTACTTC. The chain joins TRBV13 to TRBJ2-7, with D possibly being TRBD2 (6 bases). V lost 5 bases, J lost 9 bases, and 17 bases lay in between. CDR1 is PRHDT and CDR2 is FYEKMQ in the germline V gene (reference sequence). This CDR3 is built from 13 residues.

V is TRBV6-5 and J is TRBJ1-5; no clear D gene. The CDR3 totals 13 residues. Germline assignment: CDR1 MNHEY and CDR2 SVGAGI. Trimming cost V 0 bases and J 4 bases, with 4 bases left between them. The CDR3 sequence: CASSYSRNQPQHF. For the CDR3, the DNA is TGTGCCAGCAGTTACTCGAGAAATCAGCCCCAGCATTTT.